Detailed here is one TCR beta chain. The antigen is not known. The length of the CDR3 is 15 residues. Trimming stripped 1 base from V and 0 bases from J, with 7 bases between. Germline-derived CDR1 and CDR2 are SGHTA and FQGNSA. The data were obtained in a study of cytomegalovirus exposure and HLA in healthy donors. The overall study: Findings of an earlier analysis included 90 million to 120 million unique TCR beta sequences from 200 million or so T cells. Whole-study findings and limits: In a later analysis, TCR association rates varied by HLA locus: DRB1 most, HLA-C fewest.

60 Vbeta and 13 Jbeta primers were used in PCR. Assay used: immunoSEQ multiplex PCR; TCRdb lists only in-frame clones, some missing. Of around 150,000 clones listed, about 88% were seen once; the top ten hold around 2.1%. This TCR came from a man between 18 and 35 years old in good health and CMV-seropositive. The chain combines TRBV7-2 with TRBJ1-5; TRBD1 is a possible D gene (5 bases). What was sequenced was PBMCs. In DNA form, the CDR3 reads TGTGCCAGCAGCTTAGTAGGGGCTAGCAATCAGCCCCAGCATTTT. It specifies CASSLVGASNQPQHF.